This entry lists 18 T cell receptor beta chains sequenced from one sample in a study of cytomegalovirus exposure and HLA in healthy donors. PCR used 60 Vbeta primers and 13 Jbeta primers. Sequencing was performed with immunoSEQ multiplex PCR; in TCRdb, only in-frame clones are kept and a portion is missing. The data show about 140,000 clones, about 80% seen once. Specimen: PBMCs. The receptors shown here come from a man aged 35-49 years in good health and CMV-seronegative.

J is TRBJ2-1 and V is TRBV7-7, with 7 nucleotides matching TRBD2. CDR1 and CDR2 (germline): SSHAT, FNYEAQ (reference sequence). The CDR3 covers 16 residues. Trimming cost V 1 base and J 9 bases; bases outside gene matches: 12. CDR3 amino acids: CASSLGGSGVRGEQFF. The CDR3 DNA follows: TGTGCCAGCAGCTTAGGCGGGAGCGGGGTAAGAGGTGAGCAGTTCTTC.

V and J are TRBV15 and TRBJ1-5, with 12 bases identical to TRBD1. J was trimmed by 8 bases and V by 0 bases; bases with no gene match: 11. This CDR3 comprises 18 residues. Germline assignment: CDR1 LNHNV and CDR2 YYDKDF (reference sequence). The CDR3 spells CATSRDRGDRGLDEPQHF. DNA of the CDR3: TGTGCCACCAGCAGAGATAGGGGGGACAGGGGGCTCGATGAGCCCCAGCATTTT. The variable domain in full, with the rest retrieved from reference TRBV15 and TRBJ1-5, is DAMVIQNPRYQVTQFGKPVTLSCSQTLNHNVMYWYQQKSSQAPKLLFHYYDKDFNNEADTPDNFQSRRPNTSFCFLDIRSPGLGDTAMYLCATSRDRGDRGLDEPQHFGDGTRLSIL.

V usage is TRBV20-1 and J usage is TRBJ1-5; 10 bases map to TRBD1. The CDR3 runs to 10 residues. V lost 5 bases, J lost 12 bases, and 1 base stayed unmatched. Germline V gives CDR1 DFQATT, CDR2 SNEGSKA (reference sequence). The CDR3 region has the DNA TGCAGTGCTTGGACAGGGGGCCAGCATTTT. Its protein is CSAWTGGQHF.

This clone has a single count. This chain joins TRBV5-4 and TRBJ1-1; 9 bases are a match to TRBD1. This CDR3 is 12 amino acids long. Germline values: CDR1 SGHNT, CDR2 YYREEE (reference sequence). Unmatched junction bases numbered 2, after V lost 4 bases and J lost 7 bases. CDR3 in DNA: TGTGCCAGCAGCGGGACAGGGAGTGAAGCTTTCTTT. This gives the protein CASSGTGSEAFF.

The gene calls are TRBV7-8 and TRBJ2-7; 7 nucleotides line up with TRBD1. From germline, CDR1 is SGHVS and CDR2 FQNEAQ. V was pared by 2 bases and J by 7 bases, with 11 bases of the junction left unmatched. The CDR3 totals 15 residues. Written as DNA, the CDR3 is TGTGCCAGCAGCTTATCGACAGGGCCTATGAGGGAGCAGTACTTC. Protein product: CASSLSTGPMREQYF. Full variable domain (rest looked up from reference TRBV7-8 and TRBJ2-7): GAGVSQSPRYKVAKRGQDVALRCDPISGHVSLFWYQQALGQGPEFLTYFQNEAQLDKSGLPSDRFFAERPEGSVSTLKIQRTQQEDSAVYLCASSLSTGPMREQYFGPGTRLTVT.

The CDR3 loop reads CASSATERVEQFF. The CDR3 nucleotides are TGTGCCAGCAGTGCCACGGAGCGTGTAGAGCAGTTCTTC. This rearrangement joins TRBV25-1 to TRBJ2-1; unclear D gene. Per the germline V gene, CDR1 is MGHDK and CDR2 is SYGVNS. V was clipped by 4 bases and J by 10 bases, with 14 bases between them. The CDR3 extends over 13 amino acids.

A remark on this clone: This same CDR3 is encoded by further DNA sequences in the sample. The rearrangement links TRBV5-1 to TRBJ2-7, with TRBD2 identical over 8 bases. The ends lost 0 bases at V and 2 bases at J; junction bases unmatched: 4. This CDR3 has 15 amino acids. In germline, CDR1 is SGHRS, CDR2 YFSETQ. The CDR3: CASSLEAGGTYEQYF. The CDR3 DNA reads TGCGCCAGCAGCTTGGAGGCGGGGGGCACCTACGAGCAGTACTTC.

V usage is TRBV6-5 and J usage is TRBJ1-4; 7 nucleotides match TRBD1. The V and J ends lost 6 bases and 6 bases, in that order; junction bases with no gene match: 1. This CDR3 contains 12 residues. Germline V CDR1 and CDR2: MNHEY, SVGAGI. This CDR3 reads CASRGTDEKLFF. The CDR3 DNA follows: TGTGCCAGCAGGGGGACAGATGAAAAACTGTTTTTT.

The rearrangement uses TRBV5-4 and TRBJ1-1; D perhaps matches TRBD1 (5 bases). This CDR3 comprises 13 residues. V was pared by 4 bases and J by 2 bases, with 9 bases between. Germline V lookup: CDR1 SGHNT, CDR2 YYREEE (reference sequence). CDR3 DNA sequence: TGTGCCAGCAGCACAAGGGGTAACACTGAAGCTTTCTTT. Its translation: CASSTRGNTEAFF.

The J gene is TRBJ1-2, the V gene TRBV6-5; a possible D gene is TRBD1 (5 bases). V was shortened by 7 bases and J by 3 bases, with 15 bases between the two germline ends. CDR3 length equals 14 residues. Germline V gene sequence: CDR1 MNHEY, CDR2 SVGAGI. CDR3 loop: CASTSRAGHYGYTF. DNA for the CDR3: TGTGCCAGCACCTCCCGGGCAGGGCACTATGGCTACACCTTC.

This clone appeared a few times. The chain links TRBV14 to TRBJ2-3; D possibly corresponds to TRBD2 (6 bases). The germline gives CDR1 SGHDN, CDR2 FVKESK. V was cut by 4 bases and J by 1 base, with 15 bases left in between. This CDR3 is 16 amino acids long. CDR3 sequence: CASSPWGGRGTDTQYF. Written as DNA, the CDR3 is TGTGCCAGCAGCCCGTGGGGAGGACGAGGCACAGATACGCAGTATTTT.

The chain couples TRBV27 to TRBJ1-5; D not certain. The CDR3 covers 16 residues. Germline V gives CDR1 MNHEY, CDR2 SMNVEV (reference sequence). Trimming took off 7 bases at V and 0 bases at J, with 16 bases between the two ends. CDR3 sequence: CASKSREGYSNQPQHF. CDR3 sequence (DNA): TGTGCCAGCAAATCGAGGGAGGGATATAGCAATCAGCCCCAGCATTTT.

The V gene is TRBV19, the J gene TRBJ2-5, with D possibly being TRBD1 (7 bases). The CDR3 length is 14 residues. Germline CDR1 reads LNHDA; CDR2 reads SQIVND (reference sequence). V gave up 3 bases and J gave up 1 base, with 9 bases separating them. The CDR3 spells CASSMQGGQETQYF. The CDR3 region has the DNA TGTGCCAGTAGTATGCAGGGGGGCCAAGAGACCCAGTACTTC.

V gene TRBV5-1 combines with J gene TRBJ2-1; 8 positions match TRBD2. Germline loops: CDR1 SGHRS, CDR2 YFSETQ. The V segment lost 4 bases and the J segment 6 bases; nucleotides outside the gene matches: 9. The CDR3 is 15 residues long. The DNA of the CDR3 is TGCGCCAGCAGCACTCGACGGGAGGGGTCCAATGAGCAGTTCTTC. It translates to CASSTRREGSNEQFF.

This clone is a singleton in its sample. This chain links TRBV18 with TRBJ2-7; 14 nucleotides agree with TRBD2. The CDR3 loop spans 16 amino acids. The V segment lost 0 bases and the J segment 6 bases; nucleotides outside the gene matches: 4. Germline V gives CDR1 KGHSH, CDR2 LQKENI. The CDR3 here is CASSPPGTSGGREQYF. CDR3 nucleotide sequence: TGTGCCAGCTCACCACCAGGGACTAGCGGGGGTCGCGAGCAGTACTTC. The full variable domain, its missing parts supplied by reference TRBV18 and TRBJ2-7, is NAGVMQNPRHLVRRRGQEARLRCSPMKGHSHVYWYRQLPEEGLKFMVYLQKENIIDESGMPKERFSAEFPKEGPSILRIQQVVRGDSAAYFCASSPPGTSGGREQYFGPGTRLTVT.

This clone was detected only a few times. This chain joins TRBV6-4 and TRBJ1-5, with D possibly TRBD1 on 5 matching bases. Germline V gene lookup returns CDR1 MRHNA and CDR2 SNTAGT. V lost 5 bases and J 3 bases, leaving 8 bases between the germline ends. There are 13 residues in the CDR3. CDR3 sequence: CASSTGLNQPQHF. The CDR3 DNA follows: TGTGCCAGCAGTACAGGTCTCAATCAGCCCCAGCATTTT.

This clone was counted between two and nine times. V and J are TRBV5-1 and TRBJ1-1; D is possibly TRBD1 (5 bases). V shed 0 bases and J shed 1 base, with 10 bases lying between them. The V gene's germline CDR1 is SGHRS and CDR2 YFSETQ. The CDR3 sequence is 15 residues long. The CDR3 DNA is TGCGCCAGCAGCTTGGCCGGACACCAGAACACTGAAGCTTTCTTT. Translating it yields CASSLAGHQNTEAFF.

This clone is a singleton in its sample. The J gene is TRBJ1-2, the V gene TRBV4-3; 8 bases match TRBD1. CDR3 length: 16 amino acids. V trimming: 0 bases; J trimming: 4 bases; junction bases outside the gene matches: 7. CDR1 is LGHNA and CDR2 is YSLEER in the germline V gene. The CDR3 sequence: CASSQDPPGGLYGYTF. The DNA for the CDR3 is TGCGCCAGCAGCCAAGATCCCCCAGGGGGCCTCTATGGCTACACCTTC.